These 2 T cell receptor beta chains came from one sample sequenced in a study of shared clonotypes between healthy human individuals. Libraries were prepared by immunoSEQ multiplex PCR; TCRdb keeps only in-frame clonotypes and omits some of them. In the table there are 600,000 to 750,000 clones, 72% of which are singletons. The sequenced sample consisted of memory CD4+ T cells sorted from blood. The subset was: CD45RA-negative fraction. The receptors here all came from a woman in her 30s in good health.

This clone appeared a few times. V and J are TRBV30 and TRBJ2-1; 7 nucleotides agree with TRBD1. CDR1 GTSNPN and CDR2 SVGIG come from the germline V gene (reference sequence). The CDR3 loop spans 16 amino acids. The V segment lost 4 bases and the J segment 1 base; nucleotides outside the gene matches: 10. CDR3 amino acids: CAWKGSGQRSYNEQFF. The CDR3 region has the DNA TGTGCCTGGAAAGGTTCGGGACAGAGATCCTACAATGAGCAGTTCTTC.

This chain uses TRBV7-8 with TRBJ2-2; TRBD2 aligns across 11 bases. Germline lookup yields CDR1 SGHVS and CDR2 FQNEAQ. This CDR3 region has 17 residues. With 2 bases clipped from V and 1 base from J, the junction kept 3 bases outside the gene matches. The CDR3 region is CASSLFGLAGNTGELFF. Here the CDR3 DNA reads TGTGCCAGCAGCTTATTTGGACTAGCGGGGAACACCGGGGAGCTGTTTTTT. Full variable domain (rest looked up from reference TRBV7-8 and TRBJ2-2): GAGVSQSPRYKVAKRGQDVALRCDPISGHVSLFWYQQALGQGPEFLTYFQNEAQLDKSGLPSDRFFAERPEGSVSTLKIQRTQQEDSAVYLCASSLFGLAGNTGELFFGEGSRLTVL.